These 5 T cell receptor beta chains were sequenced from one sample in a study of control samples from healthy donors and cancer patients. Libraries were prepared by immunoSEQ multiplex PCR; TCRdb keeps only in-frame clonotypes and omits some of them. The sample records 40,000 to 55,000 clones, approximately 89% being singletons. The sample consisted of PBMCs. The receptors derive from a man aged 35-49 years with colorectal cancer.

CDR3 nucleotides: TGTGCCATCAATCGACTAGCGACCGCCTACAATGAGCAGTTCTTC. Its translation is CAINRLATAYNEQFF. The chain is built from TRBV10-3 and TRBJ2-1, with 8 nucleotides matching TRBD2. The V and J ends lost 7 bases and 2 bases, in that order; junction bases with no gene match: 7. Looked up from germline, CDR1 is ENHRY and CDR2 is SYGVKD. CDR3 length: 15 amino acids.

The DNA of the CDR3 is TGTGCCAGCAGTATAGAGTACTCGAACACCGGGGAGCTGTTTTTT. It specifies CASSIEYSNTGELFF. The rearrangement joins TRBV2 to TRBJ2-2; D uncertain. The ends were cut back, 5 bases at V and 0 bases at J, with 10 bases in the middle. Germline CDR1 reads SNHLY; CDR2 reads FYNNEI. CDR3 length: 15 residues. Combining the CDR3 with reference TRBV2 and TRBJ2-2 gives the whole variable domain EPEVTQTPSHQVTQMGQEVILRCVPISNHLYFYWYRQILGQKVEFLVSFYNNEISEKSEIFDDQFSVERPDGSNFTLKIRSTKLEDSAMYFCASSIEYSNTGELFFGEGSRLTVL.

This rearrangement joins TRBV25-1 to TRBJ2-1; D is perhaps TRBD1 (5 bases). Germline CDR1 MGHDK, CDR2 SYGVNS. The CDR3 totals 16 residues. Trimming cost V 2 bases and J 8 bases, with 19 bases left between them. CDR3 region: CASSETGEGIRDEQFF. The CDR3 DNA follows: TGTGCCAGCAGTGAAACAGGTGAAGGCATACGCGATGAGCAGTTCTTC.

The chain carries TRBV24-1 and TRBJ2-7; the match to TRBD1 covers 9 bases. CDR3 length equals 14 residues. CDR1 and CDR2 from the germline V gene are KGHDR and SFDVKD. The junction had 5 bases not matched to a gene; V was cut back by 3 bases and J by 6 bases. CDR3 loop: CATSDPGQGREQYF. As DNA, the CDR3 is TGTGCCACCAGTGATCCCGGACAGGGGCGCGAGCAGTACTTC.

The J gene is TRBJ2-5, the V gene TRBV7-9; D uncertain. Looked up from germline, CDR1 is SEHNR and CDR2 is FQNEAQ (reference sequence). V lost 3 bases and J lost 4, with 6 bases in between. This CDR3 has 12 residues. CDR3 DNA sequence: TGTGCCAGCAGCTTCGTGGGAGAGACCCAGTACTTC. It encodes CASSFVGETQYF.